This is a list of T cell receptor beta chains from one sample in a study of shared clonotypes between healthy human individuals. The repertoire was sequenced with immunoSEQ multiplex PCR; TCRdb's copy has only in-frame clones and lacks some. The sample holds about 690,000 clones, less than 95% seen once. Sequencing used memory CD8+ T cells from PBMCs. The source of these receptors is a man aged 18 to 29 in good health. Some clones in this sample may be carry-over from other donors' samples. CDR3s include the opening cysteine and the closing phenylalanine or tryptophan. D genes are given only for firm matches. For some rows the clone size is stated as once, few or many, or as a class when expanded; others skip it.

>-|TRBV6-5|TRBJ2-7|-
CASSLGSLYEQYF
TGTGCCAGCAGTTTGGGCAGTCTCTACGAGCAGTACTTC
>-|TRBV19|TRBJ1-5|-
CASSPGRPGVYAGRVYSNQPQHF
TGTGCCAGTAGTCCCGGGAGGCCAGGGGTATACGCCGGCAGAGTTTATAGCAATCAGCCCCAGCATTTT
>-|TRBV5-1|TRBJ2-3|-
CASSSTGPGADTQYF
TGCGCCAGCAGCTCCACCGGTCCGGGGGCAGATACGCAGTATTTT
>-|TRBV27|TRBJ2-1|-
CASSLGATLLLEQFF
TGTGCCAGCAGTTTGGGGGCTACTCTCTTACTCGAGCAGTTCTTC
>-|TRBV2|TRBJ2-1|-
CASRAGLANEQFF
TGTGCCAGCAGGGCAGGTCTCGCCAATGAGCAGTTCTTC
>-|TRBV4-3|TRBJ2-7|-
CASSQFSLGPYEQYF
TGCGCCAGCAGCCAATTTAGCTTGGGGCCCTACGAGCAGTACTTC
>TRBD2|TRBV5-6|TRBJ2-3|-
CASRPGRGTDTQYF
TGTGCCAGCAGGCCCGGGAGGGGCACAGATACGCAGTATTTT
>TRBD1|TRBV5-6|TRBJ2-7|-
CASSPGRGPYEQYF
TGTGCCAGCAGCCCTGGCAGGGGGCCCTACGAGCAGTACTTC
>-|TRBV19|TRBJ2-7|-
CASMRLRFSYEQYF
TGTGCCAGTATGCGACTGCGATTCTCCTACGAGCAGTACTTC
>TRBD2|TRBV27|TRBJ2-5|once
CASSGREGLAQETQYF
TGTGCTTCATCGGGGCGGGAGGGCCTTGCTCAAGAGACCCAGTACTTC
>-|TRBV5-1|TRBJ1-3|-
CASSLGPQKSSGNTIYF
TGCGCCAGCAGCTTGGGACCACAGAAGAGCTCTGGAAACACCATATATTTT
>TRBD1|TRBV7-9|TRBJ2-7|-
CASSLRRQGLEYEQYF
TGTGCCAGCAGCTTAAGGAGACAGGGCCTAGAGTACGAGCAGTACTTC
>-|TRBV28|TRBJ1-5|-
CASMKGINQPQHF
TGTGCCAGCATGAAGGGGATAAACCAGCCCCAGCATTTT
>TRBD2|TRBV4-1|TRBJ2-5|-
CASSQVGRIPSLQETQYF
TGCGCCAGCAGCCAAGTCGGGAGGATCCCATCACTACAAGAGACCCAGTACTTC
>-|TRBV2|TRBJ1-1|-
CASTQNTEAFF
TGTGCCAGCACTCAGAACACTGAAGCTTTCTTT
>-|TRBV5-4|TRBJ2-3|-
CASSNRAYNTQYF
TGTGCCAGCAGCAACAGGGCTTACAATACGCAGTATTTT
>-|TRBV27|TRBJ1-5|-
CASSPAGRNQPQHF
TGTGCCAGCAGTCCCGCCGGACGCAATCAGCCCCAGCATTTT
>-|TRBV4-1|TRBJ2-7|-
CASSQASAPGLSYEQYF
TGCGCCAGCAGCCAAGCTAGCGCTCCAGGGCTCTCCTACGAGCAGTACTTC
>TRBD2|TRBV7-6|TRBJ2-3|-
CASSLVTGTSGSVDTDTQYF
TGTGCCAGCAGCTTAGTGACCGGGACTAGCGGGAGCGTTGATACAGATACGCAGTATTTT
>-|TRBV30|TRBJ2-7|-
CALNRVGREQYF
TGTGCCTTGAACAGGGTTGGCCGCGAGCAGTACTTC
>-|TRBV5-1|TRBJ2-3|-
CASSLGEQHTDTQYF
TGCGCCAGCAGCTTGGGGGAGCAGCACACAGATACGCAGTATTTT
>TRBD1|TRBV11-3|TRBJ2-1|-
CASSNRDRGDNEQFF
TGTGCCAGCAGCAACCGGGACAGGGGGGACAATGAGCAGTTCTTC
>-|TRBV4-2|TRBJ2-3|-
CASSQSADTQYF
TGTGCCAGCAGCCAATCTGCAGATACGCAGTATTTT
>TRBD2|TRBV5-1|TRBJ2-3|-
CASSFRTSREGRDF
TGCGCCAGCAGCTTCCGGACTAGCCGGGAGGGCCGAGATTTT
>TRBD1|TRBV13|TRBJ2-1|-
CASSALGQGAEQFF
TGTGCCAGCAGCGCCCTGGGACAGGGGGCTGAGCAGTTCTTC
>-|TRBV9|TRBJ2-7|-
CASSGGLEGPYYEQYF
TGTGCCAGCAGCGGAGGTTTGGAGGGCCCCTACTACGAGCAGTACTTC
>-|TRBV5-1|TRBJ2-1|few
CASIPEGYNEQFF
TGCGCCAGCATCCCGGAGGGATACAATGAGCAGTTCTTC
>-|TRBV6-1|TRBJ2-7|-
CASSEMDSTSYEQYF
TGTGCCAGCAGTGAGATGGACAGTACCTCCTACGAGCAGTACTTC
>-|TRBV10-3|TRBJ2-7|-
CAIGGPPGSYEQYF
TGTGCCATCGGCGGACCCCCGGGATCCTACGAGCAGTACTTC
>-|TRBV19|TRBJ1-5|-
CASSIDQGLDQPQHF
TGTGCCAGTAGTATAGATCAGGGCCTCGATCAGCCCCAGCATTTT
>TRBD2|TRBV27|TRBJ2-4|-
CASSSLAGGRAKNIQYF
TGTGCCAGCAGTTCTCTAGCGGGAGGGAGAGCCAAAAACATTCAGTACTTC
>TRBD2|TRBV9|TRBJ2-2|-
CASSVEGLAGGFTGELFF
TGTGCCAGCAGCGTAGAGGGACTAGCGGGAGGATTCACCGGGGAGCTGTTTTTT
>TRBD1|TRBV14|TRBJ2-7|-
CASSPGQGGYEQYF
TGTGCCAGCAGTCCAGGACAGGGAGGCTACGAGCAGTACTTC
>TRBD2|TRBV4-2|TRBJ2-1|-
CASSDMPPGTSGYNEQFF
TGTGCCAGCAGCGACATGCCACCCGGGACTAGCGGATACAATGAGCAGTTCTTC
>TRBD1|TRBV13|TRBJ2-1|-
CASRPRQGPYNEQFF
TGTGCCAGCAGGCCGAGACAGGGGCCCTACAATGAGCAGTTCTTC
>TRBD2|TRBV7-9|TRBJ2-3|-
CASSLEGLAGVGDTQYF
TGTGCCAGCAGCTTAGAAGGACTAGCGGGAGTTGGTGATACGCAGTATTTT
>-|TRBV19|TRBJ1-5|-
CASSIWTDQPQHF
TGTGCCAGTAGTATATGGACAGATCAGCCCCAGCATTTT
>-|TRBV5-4|TRBJ2-1|-
CASSLVRLASNNEQFF
TGTGCCAGCAGCTTGGTACGGCTAGCGTCTAACAATGAGCAGTTCTTC
>TRBD1|TRBV5-5|TRBJ1-5|-
CASSPGQGYQPQHF
TGTGCCAGCAGCCCAGGACAGGGGTATCAGCCCCAGCATTTT
>-|TRBV27|TRBJ1-2|-
CASSPWGEGWDYGYTF
TGTGCCAGCAGTCCCTGGGGCGAGGGGTGGGACTATGGCTACACCTTC
>-|TRBV9|TRBJ2-1|-
CASSVGSLNEQFF
TGTGCCAGCAGCGTAGGATCTCTCAATGAGCAGTTCTTC
>TRBD1|TRBV19|TRBJ2-7|-
CASRDRGSYEQYF
TGTGCCAGTAGGGACAGGGGCTCCTACGAGCAGTACTTC